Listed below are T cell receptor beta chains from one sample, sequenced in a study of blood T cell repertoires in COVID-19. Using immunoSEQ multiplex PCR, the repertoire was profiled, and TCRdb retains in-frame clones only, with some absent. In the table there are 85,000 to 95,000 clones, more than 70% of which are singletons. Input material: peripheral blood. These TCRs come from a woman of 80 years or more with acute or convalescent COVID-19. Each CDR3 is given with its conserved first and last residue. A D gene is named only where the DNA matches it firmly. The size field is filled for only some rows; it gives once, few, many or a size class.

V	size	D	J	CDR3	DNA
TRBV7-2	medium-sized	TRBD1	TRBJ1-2	CASSAGQGYGYTF	TGTGCCAGCAGTGCGGGACAGGGGTATGGCTACACCTTC
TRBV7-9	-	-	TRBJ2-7	CASSAQGDAGLYF	TGTGCCAGCAGCGCCCAAGGGGATGCAGGGTTGTACTTC
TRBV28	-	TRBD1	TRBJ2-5	CASSRQGWEETQYF	TGTGCCAGCAGTAGACAGGGGTGGGAGGAGACCCAGTACTTC
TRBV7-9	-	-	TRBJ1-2	CASSWMGGNYGYTF	TGTGCCAGCAGCTGGATGGGGGGGAACTATGGCTACACCTTC
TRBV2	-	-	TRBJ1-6	CASSRPPGNSPLHF	TGTGCCAGCAGCCGCCCCCCCGGGAATTCACCCCTCCACTTT
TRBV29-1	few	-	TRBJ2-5	CSAGTGAQYF	TGCAGCGCTGGCACGGGGGCCCAGTACTTC
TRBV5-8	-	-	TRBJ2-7	CASSPPLGQKQYF	TGTGCCAGCAGTCCTCCCTTGGGACAAAAGCAGTACTTC
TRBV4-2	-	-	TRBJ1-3	CASSQVAGVIDTIYF	TGTGCCAGCAGCCAAGTCGCGGGGGTGATAGACACCATATATTTT
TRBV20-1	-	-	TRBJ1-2	CSARRNGYTF	TGCAGTGCTAGACGTAATGGCTACACCTTC
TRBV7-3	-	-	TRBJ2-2	CASSPSWGLNTGELFF	TGTGCCAGCAGCCCTTCCTGGGGACTTAACACCGGGGAGCTGTTTTTT
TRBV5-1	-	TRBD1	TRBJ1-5	CASSQGTGTDQPQHF	TGCGCCAGCAGCCAAGGGACAGGGACGGATCAGCCCCAGCATTTT
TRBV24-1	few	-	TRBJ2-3	CATSDGGTDTQYF	TGTGCCACCAGTGACGGGGGCACAGATACGCAGTATTTT
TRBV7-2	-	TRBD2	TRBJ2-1	CASSLVMRGAEQFF	TGTGCCAGCAGCTTGGTTATGCGGGGGGCGGAGCAGTTCTTC
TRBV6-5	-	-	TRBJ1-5	CASSYSRVRDQPQHF	TGTGCCAGCAGTTACTCCAGGGTTCGCGATCAGCCCCAGCATTTT
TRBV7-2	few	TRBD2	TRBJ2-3	CASSSSGGALTDTQYF	TGTGCCAGCAGCTCTAGCGGGGGTGCCCTCACAGATACGCAGTATTTT
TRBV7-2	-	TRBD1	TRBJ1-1	CASSFDRDGNEAFF	TGTGCCAGCAGCTTCGACAGGGATGGTAATGAAGCTTTCTTT